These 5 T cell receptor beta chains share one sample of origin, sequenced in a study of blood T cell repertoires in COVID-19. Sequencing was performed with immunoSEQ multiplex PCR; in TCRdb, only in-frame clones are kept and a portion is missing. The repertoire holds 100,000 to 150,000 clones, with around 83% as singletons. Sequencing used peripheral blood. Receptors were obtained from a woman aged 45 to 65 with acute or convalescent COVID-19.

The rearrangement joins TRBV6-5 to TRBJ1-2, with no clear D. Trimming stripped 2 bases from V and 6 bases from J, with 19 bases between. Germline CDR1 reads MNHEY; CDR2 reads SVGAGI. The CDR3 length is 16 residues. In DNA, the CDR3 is TGTGCCAGCAGTTACGCGGCCACGAGGGCAATGGATGGCTACACCTTC. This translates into CASSYAATRAMDGYTF.

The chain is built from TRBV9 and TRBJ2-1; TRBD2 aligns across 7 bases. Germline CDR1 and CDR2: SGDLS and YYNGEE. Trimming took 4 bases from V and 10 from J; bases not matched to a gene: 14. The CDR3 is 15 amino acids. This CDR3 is CASSLYGLDQYEQFF. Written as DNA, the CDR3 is TGTGCCAGCAGCTTATATGGACTAGACCAGTACGAGCAGTTCTTC.

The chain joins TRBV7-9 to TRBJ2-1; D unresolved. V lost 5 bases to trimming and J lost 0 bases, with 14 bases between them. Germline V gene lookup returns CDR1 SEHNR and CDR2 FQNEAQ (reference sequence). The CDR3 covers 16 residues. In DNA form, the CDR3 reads TGTGCCAGCAGCCCCCTGACTCCCAGCTCCTACAATGAGCAGTTCTTC. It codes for CASSPLTPSSYNEQFF.

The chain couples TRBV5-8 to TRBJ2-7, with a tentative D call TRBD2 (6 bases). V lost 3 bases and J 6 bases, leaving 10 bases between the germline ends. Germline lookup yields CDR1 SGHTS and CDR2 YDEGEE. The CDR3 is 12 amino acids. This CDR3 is CASSWGVSEQYF. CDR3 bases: TGTGCCAGCAGCTGGGGGGTGTCCGAGCAGTACTTC.

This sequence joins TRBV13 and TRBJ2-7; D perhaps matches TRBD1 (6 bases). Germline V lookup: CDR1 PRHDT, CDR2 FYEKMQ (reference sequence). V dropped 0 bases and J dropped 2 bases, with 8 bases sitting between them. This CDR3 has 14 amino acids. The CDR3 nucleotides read TGTGCCAGCAGCTTAGGGGGACATACCTACGAGCAGTACTTC. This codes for CASSLGGHTYEQYF.